The 17 T cell receptor beta chains presented below share a single source sample, sequenced in a study of blood T cell repertoires in COVID-19. The table came from immunoSEQ multiplex PCR; TCRdb's copy has only in-frame clones and leaves some out. The table lists 130,000 to 150,000 clones, about four fifths of them singletons. Sequencing was performed on PBMCs or T cells enriched from blood (not recorded which). These receptors were collected from a man over 45 who had recovered from COVID-19.

The chain couples TRBV7-6 to TRBJ2-7, with D possibly TRBD2 on 5 matching bases. Trimming took off 4 bases at V and 6 bases at J, with 16 bases between the two ends. Germline loops: CDR1 SGHVS, CDR2 FNYEAQ. The CDR3 length is 14 residues. The CDR3 sequence: CASSSNPVAIEQYF. The CDR3 DNA reads as TGTGCCAGCAGCTCCAACCCCGTAGCGATCGAGCAGTACTTC.

This chain joins TRBV19 and TRBJ1-1; no clear D gene. In germline, CDR1 is LNHDA, CDR2 SQIVND (reference sequence). The CDR3 spans 14 residues. V lost 1 base and J lost 1, with 7 bases in between. CDR3 region: CASSIGASNTEAFF. The CDR3 DNA follows: TGTGCCAGTAGTATAGGAGCATCGAACACTGAAGCTTTCTTT. Drawing the rest from reference TRBV19 and TRBJ1-1, the complete variable domain is DGGITQSPKYLFRKEGQNVTLSCEQNLNHDAMYWYRQDPGQGLRLIYYSQIVNDFQKGDIAEGYSVSREKKESFPLTVTSAQKNPTAFYLCASSIGASNTEAFFGQGTRLTVV.

The CDR3 loop reads CASSPPSQPNTGELFF. DNA of the CDR3: TGTGCCAGCTCACCACCGTCACAGCCGAACACCGGGGAGCTGTTTTTT. The V and J genes are TRBV18 and TRBJ2-2; D is undetermined. The germline CDR1 and CDR2 sequences are KGHSH and LQKENI. The germline V and J ends were trimmed by 0 bases and 0 bases, with 8 bases remaining between them. The CDR3 runs to 16 residues. Full variable domain (missing parts from reference TRBV18 and TRBJ2-2): NAGVMQNPRHLVRRRGQEARLRCSPMKGHSHVYWYRQLPEEGLKFMVYLQKENIIDESGMPKERFSAEFPKEGPSILRIQQVVRGDSAAYFCASSPPSQPNTGELFFGEGSRLTVL.

The genes are TRBV10-3 and TRBJ1-1; 9 nucleotides match TRBD1. Looked up from germline, CDR1 is ENHRY and CDR2 is SYGVKD. V gave up 4 bases and J gave up 1 base; unmatched junction bases: 4. This CDR3 contains 15 residues. The CDR3 DNA follows: TGTGCCATCAGTGGGGTGGACAGGGGGAACACTGAAGCTTTCTTT. This sequence encodes CAISGVDRGNTEAFF.

This clone has a single count. The chain has TRBV29-1 and TRBJ2-3, with D perhaps matching TRBD2 (6 bases). The V and J ends lost 4 bases and 0 bases respectively, with 17 bases between them. CDR1 SQVTM and CDR2 ANQGSEA come from the germline V gene. CDR3 length: 16 amino acids. CDR3 nucleotide sequence: TGCAGCGTTGCCCAGCCCGGGGGAGTTAGCACAGATACGCAGTATTTT. Protein product: CSVAQPGGVSTDTQYF.

J is TRBJ1-2 and V is TRBV29-1, with unresolved D. Trimming removed 3 bases at V and 5 bases at J, with 19 bases between. Germline lookup yields CDR1 SQVTM and CDR2 ANQGSEA. This CDR3 has 15 residues. Written as DNA, the CDR3 is TGCAGCGTTGATGTCCTCAGGACTACTAGATATGGCTACACCTTC. Protein: CSVDVLRTTRYGYTF.

The V gene is TRBV4-3, the J gene TRBJ1-3; D not certain. From germline, CDR1 is LGHNA and CDR2 YSLEER. V was clipped by 5 bases and J by 0 bases, with 14 bases between them. This CDR3 is 16 amino acids long. The CDR3: CASSLIRVHSGNTIYF. The DNA for the CDR3 is TGCGCCAGCAGCTTAATCCGGGTACACTCTGGAAACACCATATATTTT.

The J gene is TRBJ2-2, the V gene TRBV30; 10 positions match TRBD1. The germline CDR1 and CDR2 sequences are GTSNPN and SVGIG (reference sequence). The CDR3 runs to 15 residues. The junction had 4 bases not matched to a gene; V was cut back by 2 bases and J by 4 bases. In nucleotides, the CDR3 is TGTGCCTGGAGTAGGACAGGGGGTATCACCGGGGAGCTGTTTTTT. This gives the protein CAWSRTGGITGELFF.

The rearrangement joins TRBV7-6 to TRBJ2-3; 7 bases align to TRBD2. Germline CDR1 SGHVS, CDR2 FNYEAQ. V trimming: 1 base; J trimming: 0 bases; junction bases outside the gene matches: 4. The CDR3 has 16 amino acids. The CDR3 region is CASSLGAGRSTDTQYF. CDR3 in DNA: TGTGCCAGCAGCTTAGGAGCGGGGAGAAGCACAGATACGCAGTATTTT.

The rearrangement uses TRBV14 and TRBJ2-6; D gene ambiguous. The V gene's germline CDR1 is SGHDN and CDR2 FVKESK. CDR3 size: 14 residues. Trimming stripped 3 bases from V and 0 bases from J, with 3 bases between. CDR3 protein: CASSQYSGANVLTF. In nucleotides, the CDR3 is TGTGCCAGCAGCCAGTACTCTGGGGCCAACGTCCTGACTTTC.

This clone appeared a single time. The V and J genes are TRBV7-9 and TRBJ2-3; TRBD2 agrees at 8 bases. The CDR3 length is 15 residues. CDR1 SEHNR and CDR2 FQNEAQ come from the germline V gene (reference sequence). Unmatched junction bases numbered 9, after V lost 5 bases and J lost 5 bases. CDR3 protein: CASSERRGGRDTQYF. CDR3 DNA: TGTGCCAGCAGCGAACGCCGGGGGGGCCGAGATACGCAGTATTTT.

This clone was detected only a few times. This chain connects TRBV4-3 to TRBJ1-6; D perhaps matches TRBD1 (5 bases). The CDR3 runs to 15 residues. CDR1 LGHNA and CDR2 YSLEER come from the germline V gene. Between the trimmed V and J ends, which lost 1 base and 6 bases, there was a span of 10 bases. In DNA form, the CDR3 reads TGCGCCAGCAGCCAAGGGACACTCACTAATTCACCCCTCCACTTT. Residues: CASSQGTLTNSPLHF.

The chain has TRBV6-2 or TRBV6-3 and TRBJ1-2; 8 bases map to TRBD1. J gave up 5 bases and V 2 bases, and 10 bases lay outside the gene matches. The CDR3 is 16 amino acids. Germline V gene sequence: CDR1 MNHEY, CDR2 SVGEGT. CDR3 in amino acids: CASSYLTGQGGYGYTF. The CDR3 DNA reads TGTGCCAGCAGTTACCTGACCGGACAGGGCGGTTATGGCTACACCTTC.

CDR3 bases: TGTGCCAGCAGCGTAATTCCGAGTAACAGGCTCTCTGGAAACACCATATATTTT. Its protein product is CASSVIPSNRLSGNTIYF. V and J are TRBV9 and TRBJ1-3; possibly TRBD1 for D (5 bases). The V and J ends lost 1 base and 0 bases respectively, with 17 bases between them. In germline, CDR1 is SGDLS, CDR2 YYNGEE. The length of the CDR3 is 18 residues.

The rearrangement links TRBV7-9 to TRBJ2-1, with a weak D call TRBD2 (5 bases). CDR1 and CDR2 (germline): SEHNR, FQNEAQ (reference sequence). CDR3 length equals 15 residues. The V end was cut by 1 base, the J end by 2 bases, with 9 bases between. The CDR3 loop reads CASSLGSVAYNEQFF. CDR3 sequence (DNA): TGTGCCAGCAGCTTAGGTAGCGTAGCCTACAATGAGCAGTTCTTC.

V is TRBV7-2 and J is TRBJ1-5; D gene uncertain. CDR3 size: 13 residues. The germline V gene has CDR1 SGHTA and CDR2 FQGNSA. V gave up 7 bases and J gave up 0 bases, with 7 bases separating them. Written as DNA, the CDR3 is TGTGCCAGCACCCCCAATAGCAATCAGCCCCAGCATTTT. This gives the protein CASTPNSNQPQHF.

This rearrangement joins TRBV9 to TRBJ2-7, with D perhaps TRBD1 (6 bases). This CDR3 has 13 residues. Germline CDR1 reads SGDLS; CDR2 reads YYNGEE. V shed 6 bases and J shed 3 bases, with 13 bases lying between them. The CDR3 DNA is TGTGCCAGCAACCAGGACAGCGACTACGAGCAGTACTTC. This codes for CASNQDSDYEQYF.